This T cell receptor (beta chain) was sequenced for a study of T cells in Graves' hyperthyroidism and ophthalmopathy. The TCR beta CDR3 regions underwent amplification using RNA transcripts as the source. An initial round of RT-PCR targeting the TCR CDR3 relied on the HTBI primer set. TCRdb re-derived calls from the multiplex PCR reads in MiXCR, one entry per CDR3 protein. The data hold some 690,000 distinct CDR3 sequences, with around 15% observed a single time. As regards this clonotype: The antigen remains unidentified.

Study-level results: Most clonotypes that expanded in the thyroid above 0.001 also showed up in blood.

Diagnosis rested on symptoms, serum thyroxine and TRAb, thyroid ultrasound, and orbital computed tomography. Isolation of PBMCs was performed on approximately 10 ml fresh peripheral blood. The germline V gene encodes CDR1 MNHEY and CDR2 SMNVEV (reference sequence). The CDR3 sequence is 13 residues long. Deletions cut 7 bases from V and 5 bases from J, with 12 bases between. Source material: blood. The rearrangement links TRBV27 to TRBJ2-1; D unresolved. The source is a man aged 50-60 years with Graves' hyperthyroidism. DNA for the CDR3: TGTGCCAGCAACACCTTAAACAACAATGAGCAGTTCTTC. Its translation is CASNTLNNNEQFF.